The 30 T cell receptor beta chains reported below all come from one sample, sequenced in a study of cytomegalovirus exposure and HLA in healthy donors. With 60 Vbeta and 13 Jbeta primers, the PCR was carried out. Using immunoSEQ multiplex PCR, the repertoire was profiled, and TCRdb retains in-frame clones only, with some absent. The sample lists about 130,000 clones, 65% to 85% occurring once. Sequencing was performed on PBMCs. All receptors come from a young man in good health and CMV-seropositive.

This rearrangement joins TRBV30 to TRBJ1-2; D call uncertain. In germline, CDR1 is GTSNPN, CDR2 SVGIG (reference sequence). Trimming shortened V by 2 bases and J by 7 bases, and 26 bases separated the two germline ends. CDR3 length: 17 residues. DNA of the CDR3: TGTGCCTGGAGTCCCCATATATGGGCAGACCAATCCACTGGCTACACCTTC. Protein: CAWSPHIWADQSTGYTF.

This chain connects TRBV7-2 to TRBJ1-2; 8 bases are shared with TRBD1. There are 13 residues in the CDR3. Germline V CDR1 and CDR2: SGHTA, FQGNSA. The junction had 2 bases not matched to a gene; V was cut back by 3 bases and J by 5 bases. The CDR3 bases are TGTGCCAGCAGCTTGGGACAGGTTTATGGCTACACCTTC. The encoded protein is CASSLGQVYGYTF.

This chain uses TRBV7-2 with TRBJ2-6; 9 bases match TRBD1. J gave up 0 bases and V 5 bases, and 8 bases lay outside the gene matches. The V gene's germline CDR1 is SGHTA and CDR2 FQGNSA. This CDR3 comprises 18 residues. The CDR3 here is CASSPLGTGISGANVLTF. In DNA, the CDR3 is TGTGCCAGCAGCCCACTTGGGACAGGGATCTCTGGGGCCAACGTCCTGACTTTC.

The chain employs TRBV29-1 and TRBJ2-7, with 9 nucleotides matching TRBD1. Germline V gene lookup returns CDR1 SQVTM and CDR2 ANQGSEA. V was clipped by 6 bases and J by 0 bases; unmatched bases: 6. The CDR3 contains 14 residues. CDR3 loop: CSVNRGPSSYEQYF. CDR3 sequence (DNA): TGCAGCGTCAACAGGGGGCCTAGCTCCTACGAGCAGTACTTC.

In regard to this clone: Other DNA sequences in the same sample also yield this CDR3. The CDR3 nucleotides are TGCAGCGTTTTTGGGGCCGAGAAGTTTTTGACGGGGGACGCTGAAGCTTTCTTT. Its protein product is CSVFGAEKFLTGDAEAFF. J is TRBJ1-1 and V is TRBV29-1; D might be TRBD1 (5 bases). V shed 5 bases and J shed 6 bases, with 31 bases lying between them. CDR1 and CDR2 from the germline V gene are SQVTM and ANQGSEA. This CDR3 is built from 18 residues.

Here the CDR3 reads CASSRDSIETQYF. The CDR3 DNA follows: TGTGCCAGCAGCCGGGACAGTATCGAGACCCAGTACTTC. The V call is TRBV11-2, the J call TRBJ2-5, with TRBD1 matching over 7 bases. The CDR3 covers 13 residues. Germline CDR1 SGHAT, CDR2 FQNNGV. V shed 5 bases, J shed 5 bases, and the junction held 5 bases outside the gene matches.

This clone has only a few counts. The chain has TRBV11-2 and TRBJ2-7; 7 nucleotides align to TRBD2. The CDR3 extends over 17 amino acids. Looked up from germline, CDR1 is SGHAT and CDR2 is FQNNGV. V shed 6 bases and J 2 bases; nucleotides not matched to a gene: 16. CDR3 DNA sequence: TGTGCCAGCAGGGCCTGGGGGAGGGGACCTACTGCCTACGAGCAGTACTTC. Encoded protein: CASRAWGRGPTAYEQYF.

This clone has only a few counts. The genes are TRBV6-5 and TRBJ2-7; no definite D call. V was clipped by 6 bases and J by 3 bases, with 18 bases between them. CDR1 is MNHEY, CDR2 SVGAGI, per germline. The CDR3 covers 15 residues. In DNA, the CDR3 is TGTGCCAGCAGGGTTTCATACTCAGGATTCTACGAGCAGTACTTC. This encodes CASRVSYSGFYEQYF.

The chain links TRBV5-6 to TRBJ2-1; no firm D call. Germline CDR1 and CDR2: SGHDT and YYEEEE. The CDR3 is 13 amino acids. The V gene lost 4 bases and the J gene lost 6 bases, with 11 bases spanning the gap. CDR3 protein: CASSPYYSNEQFF. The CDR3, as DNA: TGTGCCAGCAGCCCGTATTATAGCAATGAGCAGTTCTTC.

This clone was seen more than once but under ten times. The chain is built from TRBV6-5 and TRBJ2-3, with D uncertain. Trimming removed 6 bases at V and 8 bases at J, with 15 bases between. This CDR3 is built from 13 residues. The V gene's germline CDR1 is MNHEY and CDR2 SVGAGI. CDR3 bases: TGTGCCAGCAGGAGGTCTTCGCAATTTACGCAGTATTTT. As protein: CASRRSSQFTQYF.

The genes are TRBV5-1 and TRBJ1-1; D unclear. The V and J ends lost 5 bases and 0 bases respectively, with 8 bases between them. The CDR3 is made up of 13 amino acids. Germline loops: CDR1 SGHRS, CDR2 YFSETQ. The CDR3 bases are TGCGCCAGCAGGATAGCTGTGAACACTGAAGCTTTCTTT. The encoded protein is CASRIAVNTEAFF.

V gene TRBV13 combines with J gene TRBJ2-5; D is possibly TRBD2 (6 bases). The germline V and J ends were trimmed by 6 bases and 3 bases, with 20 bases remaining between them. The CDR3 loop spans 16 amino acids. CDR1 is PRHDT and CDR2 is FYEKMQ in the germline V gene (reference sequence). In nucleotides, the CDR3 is TGTGCCAGCAGTGGAGCAGACGGGAGCGGTAAAGAGACCCAGTACTTC. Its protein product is CASSGADGSGKETQYF.

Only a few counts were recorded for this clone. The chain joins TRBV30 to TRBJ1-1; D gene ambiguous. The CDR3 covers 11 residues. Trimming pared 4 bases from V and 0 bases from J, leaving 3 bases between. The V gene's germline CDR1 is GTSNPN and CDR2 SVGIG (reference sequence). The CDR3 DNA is TGTGCCTGGACCTTGAACACTGAAGCTTTCTTT. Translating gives CAWTLNTEAFF.

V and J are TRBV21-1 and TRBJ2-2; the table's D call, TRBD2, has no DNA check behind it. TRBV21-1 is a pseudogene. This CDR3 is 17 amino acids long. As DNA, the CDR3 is TGTGCCAGCAGCAAGGTTCGGGGGAGGGCTGGCACCGGGGAGCTGTTTTTT. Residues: CASSKVRGRAGTGELFF.

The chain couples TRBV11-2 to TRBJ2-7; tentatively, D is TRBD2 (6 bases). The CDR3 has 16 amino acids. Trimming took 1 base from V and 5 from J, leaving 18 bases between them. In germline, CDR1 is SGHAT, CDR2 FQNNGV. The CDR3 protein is CASSLVRFGGMHEQYF. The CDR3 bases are TGTGCCAGCAGCTTAGTCCGTTTTGGGGGGATGCACGAGCAGTACTTC. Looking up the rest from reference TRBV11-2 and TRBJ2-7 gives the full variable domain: EAGVAQSPRYKIIEKRQSVAFWCNPISGHATLYWYQQILGQGPKLLIQFQNNGVVDDSQLPKDRFSAERLKGVDSTLKIQPAKLEDSAVYLCASSLVRFGGMHEQYFGPGTRLTVT.

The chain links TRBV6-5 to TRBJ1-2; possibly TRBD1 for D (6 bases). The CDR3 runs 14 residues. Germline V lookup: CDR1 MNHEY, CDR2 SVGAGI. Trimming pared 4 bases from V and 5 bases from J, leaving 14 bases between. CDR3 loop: CASSSNRDLYGYTF. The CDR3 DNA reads TGTGCCAGCAGTTCGAACAGGGATCTTTATGGCTACACCTTC.

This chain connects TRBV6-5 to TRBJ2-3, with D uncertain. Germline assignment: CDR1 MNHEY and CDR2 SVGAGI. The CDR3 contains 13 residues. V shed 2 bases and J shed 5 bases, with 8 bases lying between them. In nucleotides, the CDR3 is TGTGCCAGCAGTTACCGTCAGTTAGATACGCAGTATTTT. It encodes CASSYRQLDTQYF.

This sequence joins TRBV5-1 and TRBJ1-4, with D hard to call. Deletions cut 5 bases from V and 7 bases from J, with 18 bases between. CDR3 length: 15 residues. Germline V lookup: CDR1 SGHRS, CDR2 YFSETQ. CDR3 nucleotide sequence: TGCGCCAGCAGATCTACGAGCTCACCGGTTGAAAAACTGTTTTTT. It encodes CASRSTSSPVEKLFF. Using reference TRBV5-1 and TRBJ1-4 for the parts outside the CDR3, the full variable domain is KAGVTQTPRYLIKTRGQQVTLSCSPISGHRSVSWYQQTPGQGLQFLFEYFSETQRNKGNFPGRFSGRQFSNSRSEMNVSTLELGDSALYLCASRSTSSPVEKLFFGSGTQLSVL.

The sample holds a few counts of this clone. CDR3 sequence reads: CASSSTSGFYEQYF. Here the CDR3 DNA reads TGTGCCAGCAGCTCGACTAGCGGGTTCTACGAGCAGTACTTC. The chain recombines TRBV7-2 with TRBJ2-7; TRBD2 matches 10 bases. Germline CDR1 reads SGHTA; CDR2 reads FQGNSA. This CDR3 has 14 residues. V lost 4 bases to trimming and J lost 3 bases; unmatched junction nucleotides: 3.

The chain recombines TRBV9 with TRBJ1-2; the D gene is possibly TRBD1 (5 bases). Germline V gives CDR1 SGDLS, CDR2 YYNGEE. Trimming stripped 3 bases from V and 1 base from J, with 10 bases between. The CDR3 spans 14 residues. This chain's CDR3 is CASSEVRGNYGYTF. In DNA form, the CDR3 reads TGTGCCAGCAGCGAGGTTAGGGGTAACTATGGCTACACCTTC. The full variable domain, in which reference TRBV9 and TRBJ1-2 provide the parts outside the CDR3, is DSGVTQTPKHLITATGQRVTLRCSPRSGDLSVYWYQQSLDQGLQFLIQYYNGEERAKGNILERFSAQQFPDLHSELNLSSLELGDSALYFCASSEVRGNYGYTFGSGTRLTVV.

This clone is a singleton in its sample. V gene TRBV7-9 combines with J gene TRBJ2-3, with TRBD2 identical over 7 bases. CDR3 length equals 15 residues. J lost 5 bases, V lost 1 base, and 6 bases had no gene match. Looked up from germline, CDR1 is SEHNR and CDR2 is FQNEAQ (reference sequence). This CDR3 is CASSLGLAVGDTQYF. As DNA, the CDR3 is TGTGCCAGCAGCTTAGGTCTAGCGGTAGGAGATACGCAGTATTTT.

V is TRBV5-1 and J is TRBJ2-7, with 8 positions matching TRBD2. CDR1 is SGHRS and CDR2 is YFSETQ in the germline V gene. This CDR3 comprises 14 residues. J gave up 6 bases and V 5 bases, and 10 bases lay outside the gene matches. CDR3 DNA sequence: TGCGCCAGCAGAAGGGAAGCGGGAGATCGCGAGCAGTACTTC. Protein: CASRREAGDREQYF.

CDR3 amino acids: CASSDPGGATTDTQYF. In DNA form, the CDR3 reads TGTGCCAGCAGCGACCCAGGGGGCGCAACGACAGATACGCAGTATTTT. The rearrangement links TRBV7-2 to TRBJ2-3; 8 nucleotides align to TRBD1. Germline V gene data show CDR1 as SGHTA and CDR2 as FQGNSA. The CDR3 contains 16 residues. The trim removed 5 bases at V and 3 bases at J, leaving 10 bases unmatched.

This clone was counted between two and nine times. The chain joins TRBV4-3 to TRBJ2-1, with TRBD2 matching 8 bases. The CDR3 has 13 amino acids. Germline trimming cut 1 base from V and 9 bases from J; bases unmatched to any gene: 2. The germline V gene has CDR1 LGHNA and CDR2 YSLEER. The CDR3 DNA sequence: TGCGCCAGCAGCCAAGCGGGGGGGGGTGAGCAGTTCTTC. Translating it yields CASSQAGGGEQFF.

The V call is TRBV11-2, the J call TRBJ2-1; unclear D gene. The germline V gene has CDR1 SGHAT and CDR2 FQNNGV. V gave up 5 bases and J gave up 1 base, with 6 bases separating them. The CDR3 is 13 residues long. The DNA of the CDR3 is TGTGCCAGCAGCCCTAGTTCCTACAATGAGCAGTTCTTC. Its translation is CASSPSSYNEQFF. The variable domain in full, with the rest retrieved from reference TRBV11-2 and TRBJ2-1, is EAGVAQSPRYKIIEKRQSVAFWCNPISGHATLYWYQQILGQGPKLLIQFQNNGVVDDSQLPKDRFSAERLKGVDSTLKIQPAKLEDSAVYLCASSPSSYNEQFFGPGTRLTVL.

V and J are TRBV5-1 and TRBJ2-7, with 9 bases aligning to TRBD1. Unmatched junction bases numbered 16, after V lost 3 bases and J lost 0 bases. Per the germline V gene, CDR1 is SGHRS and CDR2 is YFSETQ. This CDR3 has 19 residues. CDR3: CASSSSTYGTGFSSYEQYF. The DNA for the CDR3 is TGCGCCAGCAGCTCCAGCACCTACGGGACAGGGTTTTCCTCCTACGAGCAGTACTTC.

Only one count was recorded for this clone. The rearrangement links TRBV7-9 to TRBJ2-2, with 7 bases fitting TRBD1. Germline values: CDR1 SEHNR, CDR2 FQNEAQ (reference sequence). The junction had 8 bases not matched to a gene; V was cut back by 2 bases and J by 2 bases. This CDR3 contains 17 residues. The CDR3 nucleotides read TGTGCCAGCAGCTTAAATCCCGGGACAGCAAACACCGGGGAGCTGTTTTTT. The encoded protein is CASSLNPGTANTGELFF. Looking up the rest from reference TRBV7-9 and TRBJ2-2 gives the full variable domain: DTGVSQNPRHKITKRGQNVTFRCDPISEHNRLYWYRQTLGQGPEFLTYFQNEAQLEKSRLLSDRFSAERPKGSFSTLEIQRTEQGDSAMYLCASSLNPGTANTGELFFGEGSRLTVL.

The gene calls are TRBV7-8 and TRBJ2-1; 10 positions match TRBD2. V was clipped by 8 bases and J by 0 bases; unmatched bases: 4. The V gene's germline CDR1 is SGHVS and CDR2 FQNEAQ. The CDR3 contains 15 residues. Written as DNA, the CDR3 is TGTGCCAGCGAACTAGCGGGAATCTCCTACAATGAGCAGTTCTTC. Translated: CASELAGISYNEQFF.

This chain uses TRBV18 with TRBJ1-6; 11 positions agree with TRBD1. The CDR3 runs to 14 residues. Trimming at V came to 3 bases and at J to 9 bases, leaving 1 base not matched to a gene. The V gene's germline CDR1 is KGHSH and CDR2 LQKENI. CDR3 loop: CASSPDRGPSPLHF. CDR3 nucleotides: TGTGCCAGCTCACCGGACAGGGGGCCTTCACCCCTCCACTTT.

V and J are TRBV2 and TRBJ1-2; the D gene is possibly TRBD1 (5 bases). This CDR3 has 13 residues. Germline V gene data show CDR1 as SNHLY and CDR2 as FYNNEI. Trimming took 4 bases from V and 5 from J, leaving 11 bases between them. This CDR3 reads CASSAAGIYGYTF. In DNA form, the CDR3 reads TGTGCCAGCAGTGCCGCAGGGATTTATGGCTACACCTTC.